This T cell receptor beta chain was sequenced during a study of cytomegalovirus exposure and HLA in healthy donors. Germline CDR1 reads SGHAT; CDR2 reads FQNNGV. The CDR3 is 14 residues long. V shed 2 bases and J shed 3 bases, with 5 bases lying between them. Both 60 Vbeta primers and 13 Jbeta primers went into the PCR. Here immunoSEQ multiplex PCR was the method, and the copy in TCRdb shows in-frame clones only, minus some. This table holds 150,000 to 200,000 clones, 80% to 85% found once. The chain couples TRBV11-2 to TRBJ1-6; no clear D. This receptor was identified in a human donor in good health. Input material: PBMCs. CDR3 in amino acids: CASSLTDYNSPLHF. In DNA, the CDR3 is TGTGCCAGCAGCTTAACAGACTATAATTCACCCCTCCACTTT.